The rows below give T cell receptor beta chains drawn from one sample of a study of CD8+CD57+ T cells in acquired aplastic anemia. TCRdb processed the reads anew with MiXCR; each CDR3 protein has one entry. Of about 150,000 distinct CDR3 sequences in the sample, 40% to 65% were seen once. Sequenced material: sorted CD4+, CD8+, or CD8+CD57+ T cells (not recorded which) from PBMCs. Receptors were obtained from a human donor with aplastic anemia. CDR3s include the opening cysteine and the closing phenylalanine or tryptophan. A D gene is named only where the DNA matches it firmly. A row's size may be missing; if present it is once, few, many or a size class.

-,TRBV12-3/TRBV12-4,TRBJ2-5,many,CASSMDPRDEGSETQYF,TGTGCCAGCAGTATGGATCCCCGGGACGAAGGATCGGAGACCCAGTACTTC
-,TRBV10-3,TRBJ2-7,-,CAIRYSSGSYEQYF,TGTGCCATCAGGTACAGTTCCGGCTCCTACGAGCAGTACTTC
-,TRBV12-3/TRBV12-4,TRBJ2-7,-,CASSLTNSYEQYF,TGTGCCAGCAGTTTAACTAACTCCTACGAGCAGTACTTC
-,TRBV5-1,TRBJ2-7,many,CASSSTGPIFYEQYF,TGCGCCAGCAGCTCGACAGGCCCAATCTTCTACGAGCAGTACTTC
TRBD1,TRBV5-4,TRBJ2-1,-,CASSLAGQGDEQFF,TGTGCCAGCAGCTTGGCCGGACAGGGGGATGAGCAGTTCTTC
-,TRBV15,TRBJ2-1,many,CATSTPASRNEQFF,TGTGCCACCAGCACACCCGCGTCCCGCAATGAGCAGTTCTTC
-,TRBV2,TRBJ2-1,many,CASSLPSGGRVTDNEQFF,TGTGCCAGCAGTCTTCCTTCGGGGGGCCGTGTAACCGACAATGAGCAGTTCTTC
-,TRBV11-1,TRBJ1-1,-,CASSPLGYRALDTEAFF,TGTGCCAGCAGCCCCCTCGGGTACAGGGCTCTCGACACTGAAGCTTTCTTT
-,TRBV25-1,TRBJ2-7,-,CATLKGYEQYF,TGTGCCACCTTAAAGGGCTACGAGCAGTACTTC
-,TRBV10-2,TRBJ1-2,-,CASSESRGKDGYTF,TGCGCCAGCAGTGAGTCAAGGGGAAAGGATGGCTACACCTTC
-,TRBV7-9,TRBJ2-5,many,CASSLAGTTNQETQYF,TGTGCCAGCAGCTTAGCCGGGACAACTAACCAAGAGACCCAGTACTTC
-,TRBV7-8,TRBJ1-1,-,CASSGHRELNTEAFF,TGTGCCAGCAGCGGCCACAGGGAACTGAACACTGAAGCTTTCTTT
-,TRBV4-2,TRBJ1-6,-,CASSQAYSPLHF,TGTGCCAGCAGCCAAGCATATTCACCCCTCCACTTT
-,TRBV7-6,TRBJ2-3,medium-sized,CASSPTPGMIDTQYF,TGTGCCAGCAGCCCCACGCCTGGGATGATAGATACGCAGTATTTT
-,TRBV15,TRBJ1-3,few,CATSRGGVLSGNTIYF,TGTGCCACCAGCAGAGGGGGGGTCTTATCTGGAAACACCATATATTTT
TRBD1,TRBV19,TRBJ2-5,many,CASSTDRGETQYF,TGTGCCAGTAGTACCGACAGGGGAGAGACCCAGTACTTC
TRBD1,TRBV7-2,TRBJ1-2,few,CASSLVGQGDGYTF,TGTGCCAGCAGCTTAGTCGGACAGGGAGATGGCTACACCTTC
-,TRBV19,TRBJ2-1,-,CASNPGSYNEQFF,TGCGCCAGTAATCCCGGGTCCTACAATGAGCAGTTCTTC
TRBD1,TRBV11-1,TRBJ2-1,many,CASRLSGQGEGNSYNEQFF,TGTGCCAGCAGACTCTCGGGACAGGGGGAGGGAAACTCCTACAATGAGCAGTTCTTC
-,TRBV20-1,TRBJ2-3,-,CSAQTAGDTQYF,TGCAGTGCTCAGACTGCGGGAGATACGCAGTATTTT
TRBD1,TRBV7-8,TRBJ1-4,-,CASSLTTGVGEKLVF,TGTGCCAGCAGCTTAACGACAGGGGTAGGAGAAAAACTGGTTTTT
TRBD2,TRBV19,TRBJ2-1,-,CASSMASGNEQFF,TGTGCCAGTAGTATGGCTAGCGGGAACGAGCAGTTCTTC
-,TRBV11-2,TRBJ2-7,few,CASSFPVAGTQSEQYF,TGTGCCAGCAGCTTCCCCGTCGCGGGAACCCAGAGCGAGCAGTACTTC
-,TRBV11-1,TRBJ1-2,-,CASSPGTSGGADGYTF,TGTGCCAGCAGCCCGGGGACTAGCGGGGGGGCGGATGGCTACACCTTC
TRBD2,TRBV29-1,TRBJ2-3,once,CSQEVQRGIDTQYF,TGCAGCCAAGAGGTCCAGCGGGGGATCGATACGCAGTATTTT
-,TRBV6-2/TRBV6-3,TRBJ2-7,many,CASIPPGDPYEQYF,TGTGCCAGCATCCCCCCGGGGGACCCCTACGAGCAGTACTTC
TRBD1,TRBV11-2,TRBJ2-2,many,CASSRRGGASTGELFF,TGTGCCAGCAGCCGCAGAGGGGGCGCGAGCACCGGGGAGCTGTTTTTT
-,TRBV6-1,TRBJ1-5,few,CASSEFGASNQPQHF,TGTGCCAGCAGTGAATTCGGAGCTAGCAATCAGCCCCAGCATTTT
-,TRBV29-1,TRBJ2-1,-,CSVARRDSGEQFF,TGCAGCGTAGCGCGAAGAGACTCCGGTGAGCAGTTCTTC
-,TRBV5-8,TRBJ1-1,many,CASSFTWDTEAFF,TGTGCCAGCAGCTTTACGTGGGACACTGAAGCTTTCTTT
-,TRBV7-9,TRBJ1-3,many,CASSHGAGFGNTIYF,TGTGCCAGCAGCCATGGAGCAGGGTTCGGAAACACCATATATTTT
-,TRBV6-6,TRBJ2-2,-,CASSYRDFGSFGELFF,TGTGCCAGCAGTTACCGGGACTTCGGTAGCTTCGGGGAGCTGTTTTTT
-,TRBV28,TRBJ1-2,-,CASRLEDSSNYGYTF,TGTGCCAGCAGACTGGAGGACAGTTCTAACTATGGCTACACCTTC
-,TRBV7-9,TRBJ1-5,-,CASSSPVGPQHF,TGTGCCAGCAGCTCTCCCGTCGGGCCCCAGCATTTT
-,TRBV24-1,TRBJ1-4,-,CATSLSQGANEKLFF,TGTGCCACCAGCCTTTCCCAGGGAGCAAATGAAAAACTGTTTTTT
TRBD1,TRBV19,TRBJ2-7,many,CASSAARTGSYEQYF,TGTGCCAGTAGTGCCGCCCGGACAGGCTCCTACGAGCAGTACTTC
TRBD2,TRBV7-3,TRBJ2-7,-,CASSLGTSGRGEQYF,TGTGCCAGCAGCCTCGGGACTAGCGGGAGAGGGGAGCAGTACTTC
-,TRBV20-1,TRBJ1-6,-,CSARDRAVSSYNSPLHF,TGCAGTGCTAGAGATAGGGCAGTGAGCTCCTATAATTCACCCCTCCACTTT
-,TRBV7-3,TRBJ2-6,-,CASSQDHNVLTF,TGTGCCAGCAGTCAGGACCACAACGTCCTGACTTTC
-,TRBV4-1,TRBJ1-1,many,CASSQDLSPDREAFF,TGCGCCAGCAGCCAAGATTTGTCCCCCGACCGCGAAGCTTTCTTT
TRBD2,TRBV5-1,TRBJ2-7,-,CASSSASGGREQYF,TGCGCCAGCAGCTCCGCTAGCGGGGGCCGAGAGCAGTACTTC
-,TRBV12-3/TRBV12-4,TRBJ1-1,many,CASSPGLNTEAFF,TGTGCCAGCAGCCCCGGACTGAACACTGAAGCTTTCTTT
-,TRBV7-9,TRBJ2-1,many,CASSNGDNEQFF,TGTGCCAGCAGCAATGGGGACAATGAGCAGTTCTTC
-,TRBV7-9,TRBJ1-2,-,CASSLVVSSGYTF,TGTGCCAGCAGCTTAGTGGTGAGCTCTGGCTACACCTTC
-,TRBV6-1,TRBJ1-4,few,CASSESNFATNEKLFF,TGTGCCAGCAGTGAATCGAACTTTGCAACTAATGAAAAACTGTTTTTT
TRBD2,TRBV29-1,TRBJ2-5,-,CSVAGSSGQETQYF,TGCAGCGTTGCAGGGTCTAGCGGACAAGAGACCCAGTACTTC
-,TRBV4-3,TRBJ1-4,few,CASSQDWRGASEKLFF,TGCGCCAGCAGCCAAGATTGGAGAGGGGCGTCTGAAAAACTGTTTTTT
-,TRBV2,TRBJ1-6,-,CASKADGEHSPLHF,TGTGCCAGCAAAGCGGACGGGGAACATTCACCCCTCCACTTT
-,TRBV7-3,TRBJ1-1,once,CASSLYPSNTEAFF,TGTGCCAGCAGCTTATACCCCTCGAACACTGAAGCTTTCTTT
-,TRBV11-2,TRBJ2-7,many,CASSSGAGSYEQYF,TGTGCCAGCAGCTCAGGGGCAGGCAGCTACGAGCAGTACTTC
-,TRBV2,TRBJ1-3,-,CASPGLRNTIYF,TGTGCCAGTCCTGGATTAAGAAACACCATATATTTT
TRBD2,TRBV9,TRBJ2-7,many,CASSVDGGGAREQYF,TGTGCCAGCAGCGTAGACGGCGGGGGGGCGAGGGAGCAGTACTTC
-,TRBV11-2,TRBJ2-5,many,CASSSGQIKETQYF,TGTGCCAGCAGCTCGGGGCAAATCAAAGAGACCCAGTACTTC
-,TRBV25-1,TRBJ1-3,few,CASSELDALPGNTIYF,TGTGCCAGCAGTGAATTGGACGCACTGCCTGGAAACACCATATATTTT
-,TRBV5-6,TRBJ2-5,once,CASSPGLHQETQYF,TGTGCCAGCAGTCCCGGACTTCACCAAGAGACCCAGTACTTC
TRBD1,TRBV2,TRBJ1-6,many,CASSEGTGTYNSPLHF,TGTGCCAGCAGTGAAGGGACAGGGACCTATAATTCACCCCTCCACTTT